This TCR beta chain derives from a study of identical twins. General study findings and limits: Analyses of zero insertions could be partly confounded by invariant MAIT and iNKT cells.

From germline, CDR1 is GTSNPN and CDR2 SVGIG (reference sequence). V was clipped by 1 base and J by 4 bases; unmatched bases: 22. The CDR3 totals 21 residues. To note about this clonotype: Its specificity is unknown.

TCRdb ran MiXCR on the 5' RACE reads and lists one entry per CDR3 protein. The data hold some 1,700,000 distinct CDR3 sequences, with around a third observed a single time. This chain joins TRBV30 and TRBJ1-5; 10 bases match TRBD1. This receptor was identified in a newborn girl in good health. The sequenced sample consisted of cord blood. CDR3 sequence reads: CAWSEAPTGGSVAPRNQPQHF. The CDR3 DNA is TGTGCCTGGAGTGAGGCCCCGACAGGGGGCTCAGTAGCCCCTAGGAATCAGCCCCAGCATTTT.